This note documents a single T cell receptor (beta chain) sequence. Other DNA sequences in this sample translate to the same CDR3. This table comes from immunoSEQ multiplex PCR, and its TCRdb copy is limited to in-frame clones, with some not included. The data show 150,000 to 200,000 clones, approximately 87% seen once. The CDR3 runs 14 residues. The ends were cut back, 0 bases at V and 2 bases at J, with 5 bases in the middle. Germline CDR1 is SGHRS and CDR2 is YFSETQ. These data belong to a study of cytomegalovirus exposure and HLA in healthy donors. The specimen was PBMCs. This TCR was sampled from a woman aged 30 to 39 in good health and CMV-seronegative. The gene calls are TRBV5-1 and TRBJ2-2; the D is unclear. The CDR3 loop is CASSLGVNTGELFF. DNA for the CDR3: TGCGCCAGCAGCTTGGGTGTAAACACCGGGGAGCTGTTTTTT. The full variable domain, with the rest looked up from reference TRBV5-1 and TRBJ2-2, is KAGVTQTPRYLIKTRGQQVTLSCSPISGHRSVSWYQQTPGQGLQFLFEYFSETQRNKGNFPGRFSGRQFSNSRSEMNVSTLELGDSALYLCASSLGVNTGELFFGEGSRLTVL.